The present entry profiles one T cell receptor beta chain with its context. Its antigen is currently unknown. This sample stems from a study of vaccination and CD4 T cells after COVID-19. Study at large: Two of the convalescents were Hispanic, and the group consisted of six males and four females.

Germline-derived CDR1 and CDR2 are SNHLY and FYNNEI. The ends were cut back, 6 bases at V and 5 bases at J, with 19 bases in the middle. This CDR3 is 15 amino acids long. The treatment was: roughly 10-day PBMC culture with coronavirus spike peptide pools or control peptides (ViraFEST assay). The Oncomine TCR Beta short-read assay was what sequenced the DNA obtained from cultured CD4+ T cells. CD4+ T cells were cultured, and genomic DNA was extracted from them. TCRdb reanalysed the PCR reads using MiXCR and keeps one entry per CDR3 protein. The sample lists about 18,000 distinct CDR3 sequences; around 45% were seen once.

The sequences come from CD4+ T cells from blood, cultured in vitro, collected before SARS-CoV-2 vaccination. This chain links TRBV2 with TRBJ1-2; perhaps TRBD1 as D (6 bases). The TCR comes from a human donor who received a COVID-19 vaccine. The CDR3 spells CASRKLGQKDYGYTF. CDR3 DNA: TGTGCCAGCAGGAAACTAGGACAGAAGGATTATGGCTACACCTTC.